The 8 T cell receptor beta chains given below trace back to one sample, sequenced in a study of CD8+CD57+ T cells in acquired aplastic anemia. According to the study, genomic DNA was the template for TCR beta VDJ and CDR3 profiling. One entry per CDR3 protein, called by TCRdb with MiXCR from the reads. The repertoire includes about 180,000 distinct CDR3 sequences, roughly half of them detected once, and around 3% sits in the top ten. Sequencing was done on a sample of sorted CD4+, CD8+, or CD8+CD57+ T cells (not recorded which) from PBMCs. These receptors were collected from a human donor in good health.

This chain uses TRBV2 with TRBJ2-7; a possible D gene is TRBD1 (6 bases). The CDR3 runs 13 residues. The V gene's germline CDR1 is SNHLY and CDR2 FYNNEI. V shed 5 bases and J shed 6 bases, with 14 bases lying between them. CDR3 nucleotide sequence: TGTGCCAGCAGTCCAGGGGATATGGGCGAGCAGTACTTC. Translation: CASSPGDMGEQYF.

The chain joins TRBV29-1 to TRBJ1-2, with D uncertain. V dropped 3 bases and J dropped 2 bases, with 10 bases sitting between them. Looked up from germline, CDR1 is SQVTM and CDR2 is ANQGSEA. The CDR3 sequence is 13 residues long. The CDR3 DNA is TGCAGCGTTGAGCGTGTTAAAAACTATGGCTACACCTTC. Translation: CSVERVKNYGYTF.

V is TRBV12-3 or TRBV12-4 and J is TRBJ2-3; TRBD2 might be the D (7 bases). Trimming took off 6 bases at V and 3 bases at J, with 16 bases between the two ends. This CDR3 contains 15 residues. DNA of the CDR3: TGTGCCAGCAGAAGGGGGGGGGCCGGGACAGATACGCAGTATTTT. Translating gives CASRRGGAGTDTQYF.

The chain uses TRBV20-1 and TRBJ1-1; unclear D gene. In germline, CDR1 is DFQATT, CDR2 SNEGSKA (reference sequence). This CDR3 contains 15 residues. The germline V and J ends were trimmed by 3 bases and 1 base, with 15 bases remaining between them. As DNA, the CDR3 is TGCAGTGCTAGCCCTCTAGACCTTTCGAACACTGAAGCTTTCTTT. As protein: CSASPLDLSNTEAFF.

The chain recombines TRBV7-2 with TRBJ1-2; D gene ambiguous. This CDR3 region has 14 residues. The germline V gene encodes CDR1 SGHTA and CDR2 FQGNSA. Deletions cut 7 bases from V and 0 bases from J, with 12 bases between. The CDR3 DNA follows: TGTGCCAGCACCGTACAGAGAACTAACTATGGCTACACCTTC. It codes for CASTVQRTNYGYTF.

The genes are TRBV7-9 and TRBJ2-7; the match to TRBD2 covers 16 bases. CDR1 and CDR2 from the germline V gene are SEHNR and FQNEAQ (reference sequence). The V segment lost 7 bases and the J segment 6 bases; nucleotides outside the gene matches: 6. CDR3 length equals 15 residues. CDR3 bases: TGTGCCAGCAAGGGACTAGCGGGAGGGCCGGTCGAGCAGTACTTC. It translates to CASKGLAGGPVEQYF.

The chain employs TRBV7-9 and TRBJ2-5; no clear D gene. The CDR3 contains 12 residues. Germline loops: CDR1 SEHNR, CDR2 FQNEAQ (reference sequence). The V and J ends lost 1 base and 5 bases respectively, with 5 bases between them. CDR3 amino acids: CASSLGSETQYF. The CDR3 bases are TGTGCCAGCAGCTTAGGGTCGGAGACCCAGTACTTC.

This clonotype was seen ten or more times. J is TRBJ2-1 and V is TRBV2; 11 bases align to TRBD2. V was clipped by 4 bases and J by 3 bases; unmatched bases: 2. CDR1 and CDR2 from the germline V gene are SNHLY and FYNNEI. The CDR3 runs to 15 residues. The CDR3 here is CASSVTSGSYNEQFF. Here the CDR3 DNA reads TGTGCCAGCAGTGTAACTAGCGGGAGCTACAATGAGCAGTTCTTC.